The 11 T cell receptor beta chains listed next were all sequenced from one sample in a study of shared clonotypes between healthy human individuals. Generated by immunoSEQ multiplex PCR, the TCRdb table keeps only in-frame clones and is missing some. The data contain under 2,500,000 clones, approximately 94% of them singletons. Sequenced: naive CD4+ T cells sorted from blood. The sample's subset: CD45RA+ positively selected. Receptors were obtained from a man aged 18-30 years in good health.

This clone was picked up one time. The rearrangement links TRBV7-9 to TRBJ2-5; either TRBD1 or TRBD2 may fit D (5 bases each). The CDR3 extends over 15 amino acids. Germline V gives CDR1 SEHNR, CDR2 FQNEAQ (reference sequence). V was pared by 5 bases and J by 3 bases, with 16 bases between. The CDR3 is CASSPTGLLKETQYF. The CDR3, as DNA: TGTGCCAGCAGCCCTACGGGGCTTTTAAAAGAGACCCAGTACTTC. Together with reference TRBV7-9 and TRBJ2-5, the CDR3 gives the full variable domain: DTGVSQNPRHKITKRGQNVTFRCDPISEHNRLYWYRQTLGQGPEFLTYFQNEAQLEKSRLLSDRFSAERPKGSFSTLEIQRTEQGDSAMYLCASSPTGLLKETQYFGPGTRLLVL.

This chain links TRBV2 with TRBJ2-1, with 9 bases that match TRBD1. Losses at the gene ends were 6 bases for V and 6 bases for J; bases not matched to a gene: 3. This CDR3 is 13 amino acids long. Germline CDR1 SNHLY, CDR2 FYNNEI. The CDR3: CASSPTGGNEQFF. Written as DNA, the CDR3 is TGTGCCAGCAGCCCGACAGGGGGCAATGAGCAGTTCTTC.

The chain recombines TRBV6-1 with TRBJ2-7; the match to TRBD2 covers 7 bases. CDR1 and CDR2 from the germline V gene are MNHNS and SASEGT. The V and J ends lost 6 bases and 4 bases, in that order; junction bases with no gene match: 6. The CDR3 totals 13 residues. The CDR3 here is CASRASGTYEQYF. The CDR3 DNA is TGTGCCAGCAGGGCTAGCGGTACTTACGAGCAGTACTTC.

V gene TRBV2 combines with J gene TRBJ1-2; TRBD1 aligns across 7 bases. The CDR3 totals 14 residues. The V gene end was trimmed by 4 bases and the J gene end by 10 bases; junction bases not matched to a gene: 12. CDR1 and CDR2 from the germline V gene are SNHLY and FYNNEI. Here the CDR3 reads CASSVDRAGGDYTF. The CDR3 bases are TGTGCCAGCAGTGTCGACAGGGCGGGCGGAGACTACACCTTC.

The chain links TRBV5-1 to TRBJ2-7; D may match TRBD1 or TRBD2 (6 bases each). The CDR3 loop spans 15 amino acids. The germline V gene encodes CDR1 SGHRS and CDR2 YFSETQ. Deletions cut 4 bases from V and 0 bases from J, with 14 bases between. The CDR3: CASSEGGTSSYEQYF. CDR3 sequence (DNA): TGCGCCAGCAGCGAGGGGGGAACCTCCTCCTACGAGCAGTACTTC.

The rearrangement links TRBV28 to TRBJ1-4; weak D call: TRBD1 (6 bases). Germline lookup yields CDR1 MDHEN and CDR2 SYDVKM. V lost 8 bases to trimming and J lost 8 bases, with 18 bases between them. The CDR3 extends over 14 amino acids. DNA for the CDR3: TGTGCCAGCCTGACTTCACAGGGTCGGGAAAAACTGTTTTTT. Protein product: CASLTSQGREKLFF.

The chain is built from TRBV7-8 and TRBJ2-2; 7 bases line up with TRBD1. In germline, CDR1 is SGHVS, CDR2 FQNEAQ. Trimming took 5 bases from V and 5 from J; bases not matched to a gene: 5. The CDR3 is 14 amino acids. CDR3 protein: CASSPDRATGELFF. The DNA of the CDR3 is TGTGCCAGCAGCCCAGACAGGGCGACCGGGGAGCTGTTTTTT.

The CDR3 sequence: CASSPGLAGVNEQFF. CDR3 nucleotides: TGTGCCAGCAGCCCAGGACTAGCGGGGGTCAATGAGCAGTTCTTC. V usage is TRBV7-2 and J usage is TRBJ2-1; 13 bases match TRBD2. V shed 5 bases, J shed 6 bases, and the junction held 4 bases outside the gene matches. Germline CDR1 and CDR2: SGHTA and FQGNSA. This CDR3 comprises 15 residues.

As for this clone: The identical CDR3 is also encoded by other nucleotide sequences in the sample. The chain recombines TRBV18 with TRBJ1-5; the D gene is possibly TRBD1 (5 bases). This CDR3 contains 14 residues. Per the germline V gene, CDR1 is KGHSH and CDR2 is LQKENI. V was cut by 2 bases and J by 3 bases, with 8 bases left in between. The CDR3: CASSPGTANQPQHF. CDR3 coding DNA: TGTGCCAGCTCACCAGGGACCGCCAATCAGCCCCAGCATTTT.

The chain has TRBV7-9 and TRBJ2-5; TRBD2 aligns across 8 bases. V lost 0 bases and J lost 3; bases outside the gene matches: 0. The CDR3 spans 14 residues. Looked up from germline, CDR1 is SEHNR and CDR2 is FQNEAQ (reference sequence). CDR3 in amino acids: CASSLASGKETQYF. The CDR3 DNA reads as TGTGCCAGCAGCTTAGCTAGCGGGAAAGAGACCCAGTACTTC.

Worth noting for this clone: Other DNA sequences from this sample encode an identical CDR3 as well. V is TRBV19 and J is TRBJ1-2; 9 bases are a match to TRBD1. CDR1 LNHDA and CDR2 SQIVND come from the germline V gene (reference sequence). The CDR3 extends over 15 amino acids. The ends lost 1 base at V and 4 bases at J; junction bases unmatched: 4. The CDR3, as DNA: TGTGCCAGTAGTATAGCCGGACAGGGGAGCTATGGCTACACCTTC. It codes for CASSIAGQGSYGYTF.